Following are 9 T cell receptor beta chains from one sample sequenced in a study of beta chain features in type 1 diabetes. The entirety of the isolated RNA underwent reverse transcription, so expressed TCRB transcripts were sequenced. This table comes from immunoSEQ multiplex PCR, and its TCRdb copy is limited to in-frame clones, with some not included. The table records around 310,000 clones, about 11% of them present only once. Specimen: naive CD4+ T cells from blood. These receptors originate from a woman in her 30s in good health.

This chain links TRBV29-1 with TRBJ1-3; D remains ambiguous. The CDR3 runs to 13 residues. Trimming cost V 1 base and J 4 bases, with 8 bases left between them. The germline CDR1 and CDR2 sequences are SQVTM and ANQGSEA. Here the CDR3 reads CSVEVGAGNTIYF. The CDR3, as DNA: TGCAGCGTTGAAGTGGGCGCAGGAAACACCATATATTTT.

In DNA form, the CDR3 reads TGTGCCATCAGTGACCCGAGAGGCTTAGCGGGAGGGAAAAACAGCTCCTACGAGCAGTACTTC. Translated: CAISDPRGLAGGKNSSYEQYF. J is TRBJ2-7 and V is TRBV10-3, with 11 positions matching TRBD2. The trim removed 3 bases at V and 0 bases at J, leaving 19 bases unmatched. Germline values: CDR1 ENHRY, CDR2 SYGVKD. The CDR3 loop spans 21 amino acids.

This clone was counted a few times. This chain links TRBV30 with TRBJ2-1; 14 nucleotides agree with TRBD2. This CDR3 region has 14 residues. Germline V gene lookup returns CDR1 GTSNPN and CDR2 SVGIG (reference sequence). The J segment lost 7 bases and the V segment lost 5 bases, leaving 4 bases of the junction unmatched. The CDR3 reads CAWWTSGRKNEQFF. CDR3 sequence (DNA): TGTGCCTGGTGGACTAGCGGGAGGAAAAATGAGCAGTTCTTC.

J is TRBJ2-1 and V is TRBV18; no clear D. Deletions cut 3 bases from V and 6 bases from J, with 15 bases between. The V gene's germline CDR1 is KGHSH and CDR2 LQKENI. This CDR3 has 15 residues. The CDR3 DNA reads as TGTGCCAGCTCACCTCCAACACAGCAAGGCAATGAGCAGTTCTTC. As protein: CASSPPTQQGNEQFF.

The CDR3 spells CAWSLQGIEQYF. The CDR3 region has the DNA TGTGCCTGGAGTCTTCAGGGTATCGAGCAGTACTTC. The genes are TRBV30 and TRBJ2-7, with D perhaps matching TRBD1 (5 bases). In germline, CDR1 is GTSNPN, CDR2 SVGIG (reference sequence). This CDR3 is built from 12 residues. The V end was cut by 2 bases, the J end by 6 bases, with 11 bases between.

The chain joins TRBV6-5 to TRBJ1-1, with no clear D. Trimming took 2 bases from V and 0 from J, leaving 7 bases between them. Germline V gives CDR1 MNHEY, CDR2 SVGAGI. CDR3 size: 14 residues. CDR3 nucleotide sequence: TGTGCCAGCAGTTACGAAGGAGTGAACACTGAAGCTTTCTTT. Translated: CASSYEGVNTEAFF.

This clone was seen a few times. The CDR3 loop is CASVVGAHSSYNEQFF. CDR3 DNA: TGTGCCAGCGTTGTCGGAGCGCATAGCTCCTACAATGAGCAGTTCTTC. This sequence joins TRBV28 and TRBJ2-1; D gene unclear. This CDR3 has 16 residues. V was clipped by 8 bases and J by 0 bases, with 17 bases between them. Germline V gene data show CDR1 as MDHEN and CDR2 as SYDVKM.

A few counts support this clone. The chain has TRBV6-5 and TRBJ2-2; 7 bases are shared with TRBD2. V was clipped by 0 bases and J by 7 bases; unmatched bases: 8. This CDR3 has 16 amino acids. Germline CDR1 is MNHEY and CDR2 is SVGAGI. The CDR3 region has the DNA TGTGCCAGCAGTTACTCTGCAACTAGCGCCATCGGGGAGCTGTTTTTT. Amino acid sequence: CASSYSATSAIGELFF.

The rearrangement uses TRBV30 and TRBJ2-7; TRBD1 is a possible D gene (5 bases). Germline V lookup: CDR1 GTSNPN, CDR2 SVGIG (reference sequence). V lost 2 bases to trimming and J lost 5 bases, with 19 bases between them. CDR3 length: 15 amino acids. DNA for the CDR3: TGTGCCTGGAGTCCCTCGCACAGGTACTTGGACGAGCAGTACTTC. Residues: CAWSPSHRYLDEQYF.